These 6 T cell receptor beta chains share one sample of origin, sequenced in a study of cytomegalovirus exposure and HLA in healthy donors. TCRdb keeps only in-frame clones here, not all; method: immunoSEQ multiplex PCR. The data contain around 300,000 clones, approximately 83% of them singletons. The sequencing input was PBMCs. Source of these receptors: a woman younger than 30 in good health and CMV-seronegative.

V and J are TRBV30 and TRBJ2-7; 9 nucleotides match TRBD1. V shed 0 bases and J 5 bases; nucleotides not matched to a gene: 14. Germline loops: CDR1 GTSNPN, CDR2 SVGIG (reference sequence). The CDR3 is 17 amino acids. The CDR3 sequence is CAWSVTLRDRVVNEQYF. In DNA form, the CDR3 reads TGTGCCTGGAGTGTGACCCTCCGGGACAGGGTGGTCAACGAGCAGTACTTC.

The gene calls are TRBV7-9 and TRBJ2-7, with D tentatively TRBD1 (6 bases). This CDR3 is 16 amino acids long. The V gene's germline CDR1 is SEHNR and CDR2 FQNEAQ (reference sequence). V lost 1 base, J lost 0 bases, and 13 bases lay in between. The CDR3 loop reads CASSLVAGAASYEQYF. The CDR3 nucleotides read TGTGCCAGCAGCTTAGTGGCAGGGGCCGCCTCCTACGAGCAGTACTTC.

The chain uses TRBV5-1 and TRBJ2-3; D not certain. This CDR3 contains 13 residues. CDR1 and CDR2 (germline): SGHRS, YFSETQ. V was trimmed by 4 bases and J by 0 bases, leaving 6 bases between them. CDR3 DNA: TGCGCCAGCAGCACCTATAGCACAGATACGCAGTATTTT. This translates into CASSTYSTDTQYF.

The chain carries TRBV6-5 and TRBJ1-2, with 7 bases matching TRBD1. The CDR3 contains 16 residues. Per germline, CDR1 MNHEY and CDR2 SVGAGI. Losses at the gene ends were 4 bases for V and 3 bases for J; bases not matched to a gene: 11. CDR3 DNA sequence: TGTGCCAGCAGTTTTGTACAGGGGTCTATTGACTATGGCTACACCTTC. Translated: CASSFVQGSIDYGYTF.

This clone was counted a single time. The V gene is TRBV5-1, the J gene TRBJ1-2; D remains ambiguous. The CDR3 has 16 residues. With 0 bases removed from V and 8 bases from J, the gap between germline ends came to 20 bases. Germline CDR1 SGHRS, CDR2 YFSETQ. CDR3 sequence: CASSLDPADYSEGYTF. CDR3 DNA sequence: TGCGCCAGCAGCTTGGATCCAGCCGACTACTCGGAGGGCTACACCTTC.

The rearrangement uses TRBV7-3 and TRBJ2-7, with a possible D match to TRBD2 (5 bases). V was clipped by 2 bases and J by 4 bases, with 12 bases between them. The CDR3 has 14 residues. Germline assignment: CDR1 SGHTA and CDR2 FQGTGA. The CDR3 reads CASSLGVPGYEQYF. In nucleotides, the CDR3 is TGTGCCAGCAGCTTAGGGGTTCCGGGATACGAGCAGTACTTC.